The 3 T cell receptor beta chains below were found in one sample sequenced in a study of blood T cell repertoires in COVID-19. This table comes from immunoSEQ multiplex PCR, and its TCRdb copy is limited to in-frame clones, with some not included. The table includes nearly 110,000 clones, 84% detected once. Material: peripheral blood. Source of these receptors: a woman in her sixties or seventies with acute or convalescent COVID-19.

This clone was recorded only once. As DNA, the CDR3 is TGTGCCAGCTCACCACGACAGGGGGAGACCCAGTACTTC. Protein product: CASSPRQGETQYF. The V and J genes are TRBV18 and TRBJ2-5, with 8 bases lining up with TRBD1. V dropped 1 base and J dropped 5; count of bases not matched to a gene: 0. The CDR3 length is 13 residues. From germline, CDR1 is KGHSH and CDR2 LQKENI.

The chain couples TRBV29-1 to TRBJ1-2, with 12 bases aligning to TRBD1. Germline CDR1 and CDR2: SQVTM and ANQGSEA. The CDR3 runs to 14 residues. Losses at the gene ends were 7 bases for V and 8 bases for J; bases not matched to a gene: 11. In nucleotides, the CDR3 is TGCAGCGGTGGGACAGGGGGCGCGAGTGGAGGCTACACCTTC. As protein: CSGGTGGASGGYTF.

The V gene is TRBV18, the J gene TRBJ2-1, with 12 nucleotides matching TRBD2. The CDR3 sequence is 15 residues long. J gave up 5 bases and V 2 bases, and 1 base lay outside the gene matches. Looked up from germline, CDR1 is KGHSH and CDR2 is LQKENI. CDR3 loop: CASSPRTSGNNEQFF. CDR3 bases: TGTGCCAGCTCACCAAGGACTAGCGGGAACAATGAGCAGTTCTTC. The whole variable domain, remainder taken from reference TRBV18 and TRBJ2-1, is NAGVMQNPRHLVRRRGQEARLRCSPMKGHSHVYWYRQLPEEGLKFMVYLQKENIIDESGMPKERFSAEFPKEGPSILRIQQVVRGDSAAYFCASSPRTSGNNEQFFGPGTRLTVL.